The present T cell receptor (beta chain) was sequenced within a study of post-analysis software for immune sequencing data. About the research overall: There were relapsing-remitting, secondary progressive and progressive-relapsing multiple sclerosis among the disease courses included.

Germline V gives CDR1 SGHTA, CDR2 FQGNSA. The CDR3 has 14 residues. Trimming removed 4 bases from V and 0 bases from J, with 9 bases in between. This clonotype turned up a few times. Its antigen remains unknown. Unique molecular identifiers had been added to the TCR beta cDNA libraries. From around 1 to 10 million T cells, 400,000 to 600,000 cDNA molecules were obtained. Each CDR3 protein gets one entry after TCRdb re-called the PCR reads with MiXCR. The sample has about 460,000 distinct CDR3 sequences, roughly 45% seen once; the top ten hold roughly an eighth. Findings and caveats of the study: With TRBV5-6, TRBV5-1 and TRBV20-1 included, about 5 TRBV segments were more frequent in patients than in controls. There was significantly lower normalized Chao1 diversity in multiple sclerosis patients than in controls.

The clonotype comes from a girl aged 5 to 17 with multiple sclerosis. The rearrangement joins TRBV7-2 to TRBJ1-1; no clear D gene. Sequencing input: blood. The CDR3, as DNA: TGTGCCAGCAGCTATTCCTCCCTGAACACTGAAGCTTTCTTT. This codes for CASSYSSLNTEAFF.